This is a list of T cell receptor beta chains from one sample in a study of shared clonotypes between healthy human individuals. The repertoire was sequenced with immunoSEQ multiplex PCR; TCRdb's copy has only in-frame clones and lacks some. The sample consists of millions of clones, about 92% of them appearing once. Source material: naive CD8+ T cells from PBMCs. These receptors were obtained from a man between 18 and 29 years old in good health. Some clones in this sample may be carry-over from other donors' samples. The CDR3 runs from the conserved cysteine through the conserved F or W. D genes are given only for firm matches. The size of a clone is reported for some rows only, either as once, few or many, or as a class for expanded clones.

j_call v_call clone_size d_call cdr3_aa cdr3_nt
TRBJ2-1 TRBV19 . TRBD1 CASRSRTGPSSYNEQFF TGTGCCAGTAGAAGCAGGACAGGTCCGAGCTCCTACAATGAGCAGTTCTTC
TRBJ2-7 TRBV7-9 once . CASSHRDRNYEQYF TGTGCCAGCAGTCACCGGGATCGAAACTACGAGCAGTACTTC
TRBJ2-1 TRBV28 . . CASSSGTYNEQFF TGTGCCAGCAGTTCCGGGACTTACAATGAGCAGTTCTTC
TRBJ2-5 TRBV28 . . CASSSRTLLGETQYF TGTGCCAGCAGTTCTCGGACTCTGCTAGGGGAGACCCAGTACTTC
TRBJ1-2 TRBV4-1 . . CASSPDGNYGYTF TGCGCCAGCAGCCCGGACGGGAACTATGGCTACACCTTC
TRBJ2-7 TRBV11-2 once . CASSYQGGRARSEQYF TGTGCCAGCAGCTACCAGGGGGGCCGCGCTAGGAGCGAGCAGTACTTC
TRBJ1-5 TRBV19 . . CASVGSINNQPQHF TGTGCCAGTGTAGGGAGTATAAACAATCAGCCCCAGCATTTT
TRBJ2-5 TRBV7-8 . TRBD1 CASSLGAGGARETQYF TGTGCCAGCAGCTTAGGTGCAGGGGGCGCACGGGAGACCCAGTACTTC
TRBJ2-1 TRBV9 . . CASSVMSLEYNEQFF TGTGCCAGCAGCGTTATGTCGTTGGAGTACAATGAGCAGTTCTTC
TRBJ2-3 TRBV27 . TRBD2 CASSLSPGGGDTQYF TGTGCCAGCAGTTTATCCCCGGGAGGGGGGGATACGCAGTATTTT
TRBJ1-1 TRBV7-9 . . CASSLQLEAFF TGTGCCAGCAGCCTACAGCTAGAAGCTTTCTTT
TRBJ1-2 TRBV7-9 . TRBD1 CASSLQKGQGLSLYGYTF TGTGCCAGCAGCCTACAAAAAGGACAGGGTTTATCCCTATATGGCTACACCTTC
TRBJ2-1 TRBV5-1 . . CASSYGTSYNEQFF TGCGCCAGCAGCTACGGAACGAGCTACAATGAGCAGTTCTTC
TRBJ2-3 TRBV5-3 . TRBD2 CARRLRDYTDTQYF TGTGCCAGAAGACTCCGGGACTACACAGATACGCAGTATTTT
TRBJ2-7 TRBV11-2 . . CASSSEGLVHEQYF TGTGCCAGCAGCTCTGAAGGGTTGGTCCACGAGCAGTACTTC
TRBJ2-2 TRBV12-5 few . CASGLVFLPHSGTGELFF TGTGCTAGTGGTTTGGTATTCTTGCCCCACTCGGGCACCGGGGAGCTGTTTTTT
TRBJ2-7 TRBV5-6 . TRBD2 CASSGTSGATYEQYF TGTGCCAGCAGCGGGACTAGCGGGGCCACCTACGAGCAGTACTTC
TRBJ2-7 TRBV27 . . CASSFRVGPVEQYF TGTGCCAGCAGTTTCCGGGTTGGCCCCGTCGAGCAGTACTTC
TRBJ2-5 TRBV15 . TRBD1 CATSRVGETGGPQETQYF TGTGCCACCAGCAGAGTCGGGGAAACAGGGGGGCCCCAAGAGACCCAGTACTTC
TRBJ1-2 TRBV6-6 once . CASSSLGVAGYTF TGTGCCAGCAGTTCTTTGGGGGTTGCTGGCTACACCTTC
TRBJ1-5 TRBV6-5 once . CASSAGDSNQPQHF TGTGCCAGCAGTGCGGGGGATAGCAATCAGCCCCAGCATTTT
TRBJ2-1 TRBV9 . . CASSAGLDGEQFF TGTGCCAGCAGCGCCGGCCTGGATGGGGAGCAGTTCTTC
TRBJ1-2 TRBV6-5 . . CASSPLGPNYGYTF TGTGCCAGCAGTCCCTTGGGCCCTAACTATGGCTACACCTTC
TRBJ1-5 TRBV29-1 once TRBD1 CSVEGGQGYSNQPQHF TGCAGCGTTGAAGGGGGACAGGGCTATAGCAATCAGCCCCAGCATTTT
TRBJ1-5 TRBV9 . . CASSGGAGNQPQHF TGTGCCAGCAGCGGCGGGGCAGGCAATCAGCCCCAGCATTTT
TRBJ2-7 TRBV5-5 . . CASSLTLGSYEQYF TGTGCCAGCAGCTTGACCCTAGGAAGTTACGAGCAGTACTTC
TRBJ2-3 TRBV27 . . CASSLQISLPPDTQYF TGTGCCAGCAGTCTCCAGATAAGCCTTCCCCCAGATACGCAGTATTTT
TRBJ1-2 TRBV6-5 . . CASSYGLPGDGYTF TGTGCCAGCAGTTACGGCTTGCCGGGGGATGGCTACACCTTC
TRBJ2-3 TRBV7-3 . . CASSLQARTVVHDTQYF TGTGCCAGCAGCTTACAAGCCCGGACCGTAGTGCACGATACGCAGTATTTT
TRBJ2-1 TRBV15 . TRBD2 CATSTRENYNEQFF TGTGCCACCAGCACGCGGGAGAACTACAATGAGCAGTTCTTC
TRBJ2-3 TRBV7-6 . TRBD2 CASSQLAGVVDTQYF TGTGCCAGCAGCCAACTAGCGGGAGTGGTAGATACGCAGTATTTT
TRBJ1-1 TRBV6-5 . TRBD1 CASTDTTGGYTEAFF TGTGCCAGCACCGACACGACAGGGGGGTACACTGAAGCTTTCTTT
TRBJ2-7 TRBV11-2 . . CASRGTGYYEQYF TGTGCCAGCCGCGGAACGGGGTATTACGAGCAGTACTTC
TRBJ1-5 TRBV18 once TRBD1 CASSPPMDRGRGQPQHF TGTGCCAGCTCACCACCTATGGACAGGGGGCGCGGTCAGCCCCAGCATTTT
TRBJ2-2 TRBV7-9 . TRBD1 CASSDRTGVDTGELFF TGTGCCAGCAGCGACCGTACAGGGGTAGACACCGGGGAGCTGTTTTTT
TRBJ2-7 TRBV6-5 . . CASSYGRASYEQYF TGTGCCAGCAGTTACGGACGGGCCTCCTACGAGCAGTACTTC
TRBJ2-7 TRBV19 . . CASSLTGLDEQYF TGTGCCAGTAGCCTCACGGGGCTGGACGAGCAGTACTTC
TRBJ1-2 TRBV7-8 . . CASSASRIGLTGYTF TGTGCCAGCAGCGCCTCGAGGATAGGGTTAACGGGCTACACCTTC
TRBJ1-1 TRBV27 few . CASIGGRRAFF TGTGCCAGCATAGGGGGGAGGAGGGCTTTCTTT
TRBJ2-7 TRBV5-4 . . CASSGRGQSYEQYF TGTGCCAGCAGCGGGCGGGGGCAGTCCTACGAGCAGTACTTC
TRBJ1-1 TRBV6-1 . . CASNFRGGSTEAFF TGTGCCAGCAATTTCAGGGGAGGGAGCACTGAAGCTTTCTTT
TRBJ1-4 TRBV4-2 . . CASSLLSTGREKLFF TGTGCCAGCAGCCTCTTATCGACTGGGCGTGAAAAACTGTTTTTT
TRBJ2-7 TRBV5-4 . TRBD1 CASSPGTGGYEQYF TGTGCCAGCAGCCCCGGGACAGGGGGCTACGAGCAGTACTTC
TRBJ1-2 TRBV29-1 once TRBD1 CSVEGKGQGGYGYTF TGCAGCGTTGAAGGGAAAGGACAGGGGGGCTATGGCTACACCTTC
TRBJ2-7 TRBV5-4 . TRBD1 CASSLLAGGVEQYF TGTGCCAGCAGCCTCCTCGCAGGGGGTGTTGAGCAGTACTTC
TRBJ1-1 TRBV19 . . CASRLGDTEAFF TGTGCCAGCCGCCTTGGGGACACTGAAGCTTTCTTT
TRBJ2-7 TRBV27 . TRBD1 CASRVGDGQGAHEQYF TGTGCCAGCAGAGTGGGAGATGGACAGGGGGCGCATGAGCAGTACTTC
TRBJ2-2 TRBV28 . TRBD2 CASSSPREDSTGELFF TGTGCCAGCAGTTCTCCCCGGGAGGATAGCACCGGGGAGCTGTTTTTT
TRBJ2-7 TRBV7-6 . . CASSLRTQAYEQYF TGTGCCAGCAGCTTAAGGACGCAGGCCTACGAGCAGTACTTC
TRBJ2-7 TRBV5-6 . TRBD2 CASSLSGREMESYEQYF TGTGCCAGCAGCCTCTCGGGGCGGGAGATGGAGTCCTACGAGCAGTACTTC
TRBJ2-7 TRBV9 . TRBD2 CASSVGAGRDEQYF TGTGCCAGCAGCGTAGGGGCAGGGAGGGACGAGCAGTACTTC
TRBJ1-1 TRBV2 few . CASSLRDFEAFF TGTGCCAGCAGTCTCAGGGACTTTGAAGCTTTCTTT
TRBJ1-1 TRBV7-3 . . CASSQGTANTEAFF TGTGCCAGCAGCCAAGGGACGGCGAACACTGAAGCTTTCTTT